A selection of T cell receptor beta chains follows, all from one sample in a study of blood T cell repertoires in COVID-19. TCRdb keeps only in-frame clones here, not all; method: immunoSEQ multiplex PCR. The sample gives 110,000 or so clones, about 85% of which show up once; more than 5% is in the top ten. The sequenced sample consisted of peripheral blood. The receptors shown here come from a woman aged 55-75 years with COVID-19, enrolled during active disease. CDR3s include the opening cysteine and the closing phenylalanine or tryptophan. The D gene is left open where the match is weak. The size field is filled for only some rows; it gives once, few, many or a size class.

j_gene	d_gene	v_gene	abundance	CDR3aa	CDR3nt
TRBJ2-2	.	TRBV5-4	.	CASSLGRGVGELFF	TGTGCCAGCAGCTTGGGGCGCGGGGTAGGGGAGCTGTTTTTT
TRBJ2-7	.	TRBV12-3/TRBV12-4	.	CASSLYAGAPSHF	TGTGCCAGCAGTCTCTACGCGGGGGCCCCTTCGCACTTC
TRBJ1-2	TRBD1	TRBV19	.	CASSRQGGTIGGYTF	TGTGCCAGTAGTAGACAGGGAGGAACCATCGGAGGCTACACCTTC
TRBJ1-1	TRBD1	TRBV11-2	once	CASTQPQTGRAFF	TGTGCCAGCACCCAACCCCAGACAGGGCGGGCTTTCTTT
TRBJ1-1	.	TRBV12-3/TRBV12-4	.	CASSLAGDTEAFF	TGTGCCAGCAGTTTAGCAGGGGACACTGAAGCTTTCTTT
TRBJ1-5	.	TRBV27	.	CASSLFGQGRHQPQHF	TGTGCCAGCAGTTTATTTGGCCAGGGGAGACATCAGCCCCAGCATTTT
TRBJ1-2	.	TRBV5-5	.	CASSLAADSGYTF	TGTGCCAGCAGCTTGGCCGCGGACAGTGGCTACACCTTC
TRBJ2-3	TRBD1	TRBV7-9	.	CASSLAIRATGIFTDTQYF	TGTGCCAGCAGCTTAGCAATACGGGCGACAGGGATTTTCACAGATACGCAGTATTTT
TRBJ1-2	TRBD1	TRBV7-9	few	CASRVGTGSGYTF	TGTGCCAGCAGAGTCGGGACAGGGTCTGGGTACACCTTC
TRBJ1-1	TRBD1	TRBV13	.	CASSSRGQGETEAFF	TGTGCCAGCAGCTCCCGGGGACAGGGAGAAACTGAAGCTTTCTTT
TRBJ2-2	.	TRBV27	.	CASSLALPTGELFF	TGTGCCAGCAGTCTAGCTCTCCCCACCGGGGAGCTGTTTTTT
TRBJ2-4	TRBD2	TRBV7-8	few	CASSPSGGLAKNIQYF	TGTGCCAGCAGCCCTAGCGGGGGGCTAGCCAAAAACATTCAGTACTTC
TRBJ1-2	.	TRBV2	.	CASSTGHIGYTF	TGTGCCAGCAGCACCGGACATATCGGCTACACCTTC
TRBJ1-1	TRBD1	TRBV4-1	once	CASSHSPARQGTGWGTEAFF	TGCGCCAGCAGCCATAGCCCGGCTAGACAGGGGACGGGCTGGGGCACTGAAGCTTTCTTT
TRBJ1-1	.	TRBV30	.	CAWSVGGTVQAFF	TGTGCCTGGAGTGTAGGTGGAACAGTTCAAGCTTTCTTT
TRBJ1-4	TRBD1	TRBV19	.	CASQAWTGVRANEKLFF	TGTGCCAGCCAGGCGTGGACAGGGGTGAGGGCTAATGAAAAACTGTTTTTT
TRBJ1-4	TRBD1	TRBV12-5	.	CASGSRTGNEKLFF	TGTGCTAGTGGTTCGCGGACAGGGAATGAAAAACTGTTTTTT
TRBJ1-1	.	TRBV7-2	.	CASSLAAAEQGEAFF	TGTGCCAGCAGCTTAGCGGCGGCGGAACAGGGTGAAGCTTTCTTT
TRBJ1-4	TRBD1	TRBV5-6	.	CASSSYRDRNEKLFF	TGTGCCAGCAGCTCGTACCGGGACAGAAATGAAAAACTGTTTTTT
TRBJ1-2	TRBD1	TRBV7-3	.	CASSFDRGGYTF	TGTGCCAGCAGCTTTGACAGGGGAGGCTACACCTTC
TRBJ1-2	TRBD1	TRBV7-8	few	CASSPGQGSSYGYTF	TGTGCCAGCAGCCCTGGACAGGGGTCGAGCTATGGCTACACCTTC
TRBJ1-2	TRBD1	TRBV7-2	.	CASSLGQVTSYGYTF	TGTGCCAGCAGCCTAGGACAGGTTACCTCCTATGGCTACACCTTC
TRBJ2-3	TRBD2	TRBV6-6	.	CASSYIAGFDTDTQYF	TGTGCCAGCAGTTACATAGCGGGGTTCGACACAGATACGCAGTATTTT
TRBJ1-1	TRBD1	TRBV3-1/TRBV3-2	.	CASTDRVSGRGTLEAFF	TGTGCCAGCACCGACAGGGTCTCGGGGAGAGGAACACTTGAAGCTTTCTTT
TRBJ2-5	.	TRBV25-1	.	CASTLEETQYF	TGTGCCAGCACCCTGGAGGAGACCCAGTACTTC
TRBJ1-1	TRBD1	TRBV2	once	CASSSDRGGTEAFF	TGTGCCAGCAGTAGTGACAGGGGGGGGACTGAAGCTTTCTTT
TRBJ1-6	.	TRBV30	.	CAWSRSNSPLHF	TGTGCCTGGAGCAGGTCTAATTCACCCCTCCACTTT
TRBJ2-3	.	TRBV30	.	CAWSPLAYTDTQYF	TGTGCCTGGAGCCCCCTAGCGTACACAGATACGCAGTATTTT
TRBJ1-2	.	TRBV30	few	CAWTRVSYGYTF	TGTGCCTGGACCAGGGTTTCGTATGGCTACACCTTC
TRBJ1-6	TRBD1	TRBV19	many	CASSFTPGQANSPLHF	TGTGCCAGTAGTTTTACCCCGGGACAGGCAAATTCACCCCTCCACTTT
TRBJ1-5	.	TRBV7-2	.	CASSLLIDSNQPQHF	TGTGCCAGCAGCCTTCTAATTGATAGCAATCAGCCCCAGCATTTT
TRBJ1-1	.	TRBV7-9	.	CASSLAWTENTEAFF	TGTGCCAGCAGCTTAGCGTGGACAGAGAACACTGAAGCTTTCTTT
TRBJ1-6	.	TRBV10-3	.	CASRVGSSSYNSPLHF	TGTGCCAGCAGGGTCGGGAGCAGCTCCTATAATTCACCCCTCCACTTT
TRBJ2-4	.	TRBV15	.	CATSREDRLAKNIQYF	TGTGCCACCAGCAGAGAAGACAGGCTAGCCAAAAACATTCAGTACTTC
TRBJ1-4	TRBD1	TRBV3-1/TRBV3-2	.	CASSRRRDRDKLFF	TGTGCCAGCAGCCGCCGCCGGGACAGGGACAAACTGTTTTTT
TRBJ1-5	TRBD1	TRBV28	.	CASSGTGAEDQPQHF	TGTGCCAGCAGTGGGACAGGGGCTGAGGATCAGCCCCAGCATTTT
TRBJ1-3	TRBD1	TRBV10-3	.	CAIISTGLSGNTIYF	TGTGCCATCATTTCGACAGGGCTTTCTGGAAACACCATATATTTT
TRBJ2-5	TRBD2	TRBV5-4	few	CASSWTSGGRGETQYF	TGTGCCAGCAGCTGGACTAGCGGGGGGAGAGGGGAGACCCAGTACTTC
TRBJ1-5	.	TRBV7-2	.	CASSPRDQPQHF	TGTGCCAGCAGCCCGAGGGATCAGCCCCAGCATTTT
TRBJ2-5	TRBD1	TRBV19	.	CASVDRGRQETQYF	TGTGCCAGTGTGGACAGGGGGCGGCAAGAGACCCAGTACTTC
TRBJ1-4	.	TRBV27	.	CASSPHRLQGSVREKLFF	TGTGCCAGCAGTCCTCATCGCCTACAGGGCTCAGTACGTGAAAAACTGTTTTTT